This T cell receptor (beta chain) derives from a study of cytomegalovirus exposure and HLA in healthy donors. Trimming left V 8 bases short and J 2 bases short, with 15 bases between. Looked up from germline, CDR1 is SNHLY and CDR2 is FYNNEI. The CDR3 has 15 amino acids. PCR amplification relied on 60 Vbeta primers (plus 13 Jbeta primers). TCRdb keeps only in-frame clones here, not all; method: immunoSEQ multiplex PCR. The sample includes about 130,000 clones, 81% seen only once; the top ten take approximately 5.6%. Regarding this clone: Its specificity is unknown.

The study, taken as a whole, reports: Differences between HLA loci emerged in a later analysis of TCR association rates, with DRB1 most and HLA-C fewest.

The receptor comes from a middle-aged woman in good health and CMV-seropositive. The sample comprised PBMCs. This chain joins TRBV2 and TRBJ2-2, with D possibly being TRBD2 (7 bases). The CDR3 DNA sequence: TGTGCCAGCTTTAGGGGGGGATCTAACACCGGGGAGCTGTTTTTT. This translates into CASFRGGSNTGELFF.